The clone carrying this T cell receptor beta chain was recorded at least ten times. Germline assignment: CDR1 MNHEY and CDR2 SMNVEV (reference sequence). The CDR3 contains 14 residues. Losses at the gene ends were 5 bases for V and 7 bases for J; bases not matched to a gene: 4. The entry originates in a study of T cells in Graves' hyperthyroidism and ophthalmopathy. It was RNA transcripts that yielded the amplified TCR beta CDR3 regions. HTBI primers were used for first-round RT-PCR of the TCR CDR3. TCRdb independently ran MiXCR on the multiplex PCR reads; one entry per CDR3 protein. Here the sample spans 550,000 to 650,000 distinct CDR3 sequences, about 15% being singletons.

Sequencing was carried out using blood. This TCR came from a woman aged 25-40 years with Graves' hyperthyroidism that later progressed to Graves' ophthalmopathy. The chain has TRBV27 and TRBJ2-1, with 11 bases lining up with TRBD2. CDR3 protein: CASSVLAGGNEQFF. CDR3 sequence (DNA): TGTGCCAGCAGTGTGCTAGCGGGAGGAAATGAGCAGTTCTTC.